The sequence of this T cell receptor (beta chain) was determined in a study of blood T cell repertoires in COVID-19. The J segment lost 2 bases and the V segment lost 12 bases, leaving 18 bases of the junction unmatched. The V gene's germline CDR1 is KGHDR and CDR2 SFDVKD. The CDR3 contains 17 residues. This clone has just one count. Measured with immunoSEQ multiplex PCR; TCRdb has only the in-frame clones, and not every one. The sample yields approximately 130,000 clones, 80% to 90% seen once. Sequencing was done on a sample of peripheral blood. This rearrangement joins TRBV24-1 to TRBJ1-5; 7 nucleotides line up with TRBD1. The receptor's source is a man aged 50 to 59 with active COVID-19. The CDR3 sequence is CAVEDRDTRYGNQPQHF. The CDR3 region has the DNA TGTGCCGTGGAAGACAGGGACACTCGGTATGGCAATCAGCCCCAGCATTTT.